This T cell receptor (beta chain) derives from a study of molecular identifiers for immune sequencing clone quantification. Notes on the study in general: Molecules of identical TCR sharing a barcode could underestimate highly expanded clone sizes.

TCRdb fed the PCR reads into MiXCR, producing one record per CDR3 protein. The sample holds approximately 680,000 distinct CDR3 sequences, roughly 23% seen once. The germline V gene has CDR1 LGHDT and CDR2 YNNKEL (reference sequence). The CDR3 is 15 residues long. A word on this clonotype: Its antigen is currently unknown. A read error may produce the germline difference seen at one junction end.

This chain connects TRBV3-1 to TRBJ2-5, with D possibly being TRBD2 (6 bases). This TCR was sampled from a human donor in good health. Some libraries in this study had Jurkat cell RNA spiked in. Sequencing used naive CD8+ T cells from blood, with Jurkat cell RNA spiked in. The subset denotes: FACS-sorted CD8+CD4-CCR7+CD45RA+ naive T cells. CDR3 in amino acids: CASSQVASAQETLYF. CDR3 bases: TGTGCCAGCAGCCAAGTGGCTAGCGCACAAGAGACCCTGTACTTC.